This T cell receptor (beta chain) was observed in a study of T-cell reconstitution after alpha-beta-depleted transplantation in children. Study outcomes and limitations: About two months after transplant, alpha-beta T cells reportedly came from several hundred expanded graft clones. Hyperexpanded clones declined; after one year, newly produced T cells mostly supplied diversity. Some patients showed high day-60 TCRbeta diversity, which derived from surviving recipient T cells and thymic progenitors.

For TCRbeta, the library was prepared with unique molecular identifiers. TCRdb itself ran the PCR reads through MiXCR, one entry per CDR3 protein. This sample carries around 440,000 distinct CDR3 sequences, 10% to 13% of them seen once, and the ten largest clones take 2%. This CDR3 contains 16 residues. Trimming removed 3 bases from V and 0 bases from J; junction bases left unmatched: 4. Germline CDR1 is LNHDA and CDR2 is SQIVND (reference sequence). Concerning this clonotype: Its antigen is still unknown.

Here the sequenced sample was PBMCs, taken before TCRalphabeta/CD19-depleted stem cell transplant. The chain has TRBV19 and TRBJ2-4; 8 bases fit TRBD2. The sequence derives from a child aged 2 to 10 with inherited bone marrow failure, due to receive a stem cell transplant. The CDR3, as DNA: TGTGCCAGTAGTATCGGGGGGGCTCTAGCCAAAAACATTCAGTACTTC. Translated: CASSIGGALAKNIQYF.